This TCR beta chain came from a study of identical twins. Study-wide results and limits: Excess low generation probability was seen in twin-shared out-of-frame alpha sequences.

TCRdb passed the 5' RACE reads through MiXCR, listing each CDR3 protein once. The sample yields more than 200,000 distinct CDR3 sequences, roughly 13% seen once. The V gene lost 1 base and the J gene lost 5 bases, with 9 bases spanning the gap. CDR1 SGHRS and CDR2 YFSETQ come from the germline V gene. The CDR3 spans 13 residues. This clonotype was seen ten or more times. Antigen unknown. The sequenced material came from memory (CD45RO+) T cells sorted from blood. V is TRBV5-1 and J is TRBJ1-1; D gene ambiguous. This clonotype originated in a woman aged 18-29 years in good health. CDR3 loop: CASSLSGETEAFF. As DNA, the CDR3 is TGCGCCAGCAGCTTGTCGGGTGAGACTGAAGCTTTCTTT.